The rows below give T cell receptor beta chains drawn from one sample of a study of T cells in tuberculosis. Here immunoSEQ multiplex PCR was the method, and the copy in TCRdb shows in-frame clones only, minus some. The sample records 30,000 to 35,000 clones, approximately 91% being singletons. Sequenced input: PBMCs. All receptors come from a donor between 10 and 35 years old with latent tuberculosis or without tuberculosis infection. Each CDR3 is given with its conserved first and last residue. D genes are given only for firm matches. The size of a clone is reported for some rows only, either as once, few or many, or as a class for expanded clones.

v_gene	d_gene	j_gene	abundance	CDR3nt	CDR3aa
TRBV2	TRBD1	TRBJ1-4	-	TGTGCCAGCAGTGGGACAGGGTTCTTTGCAACTAATGAAAAACTGTTTTTT	CASSGTGFFATNEKLFF
TRBV5-4	-	TRBJ2-4	-	TGTGCCAGCAGCTCACGCCAAACCAGGGGAAGTGAAAACATTCAGTACTTC	CASSSRQTRGSENIQYF
TRBV27	-	TRBJ1-5	-	TGTGCCAGCAGTTTATCGGGGAATTGGGGTCAGGGACAGCCCCAGCATTTT	CASSLSGNWGQGQPQHF
TRBV5-5	-	TRBJ2-3	-	TGTGCCAGCAGCTTGGTGCAGATCACAGATACGCAGTATTTT	CASSLVQITDTQYF
TRBV7-8	TRBD1	TRBJ1-5	-	TGTGCCAGCAGCTTAGCGGGACAGCCTACCTATCAGCCCCAGCATTTT	CASSLAGQPTYQPQHF
TRBV5-5	TRBD1	TRBJ1-2	-	TGTGCCAGCAGCTCGAACCAGGGGGCGTATGGCTACACCTTC	CASSSNQGAYGYTF
TRBV10-2	TRBD1	TRBJ1-2	-	TGCGCCAGCAGGGGACAGGGGGATAGCTACACCTTC	CASRGQGDSYTF
TRBV18	TRBD2	TRBJ2-4	-	TGTGCCAGCTCACCACTAATCCCCAGGGAGGGGGCCAAAAACATTCAGTACTTC	CASSPLIPREGAKNIQYF
TRBV28	-	TRBJ1-2	few	TGTGCCAGCAGTTGGGGGGACCTTTTGAGCTACACCTTC	CASSWGDLLSYTF
TRBV7-9	TRBD1	TRBJ2-1	-	TGTGCCAGCAGCTTAGAACAGGGGGCGAGTGAGCAGTTCTTC	CASSLEQGASEQFF
TRBV9	-	TRBJ1-1	-	TGTGCCAGCAGCGCCACCAGGGCCACTGAAGCTTTCTTT	CASSATRATEAFF
TRBV21-1	-	TRBJ2-1	-	TGTGCCAGCAGCTCCCAGGACTATGGGCAGTTCTTC	CASSSQDYGQFF
TRBV6-5	-	TRBJ2-7	-	TGTGCCAGCACGGGAGCTTACGAGCAGTACTTC	CASTGAYEQYF
TRBV11-2	-	TRBJ1-3	-	TGTGCCAGCACCCAGGAAAGGTCTGGAAACACCATATATTTT	CASTQERSGNTIYF